This passage covers 27 T cell receptor beta chains from one sample sequenced in a study of cytotoxic CD8 clonotypes in ibrutinib-treated CLL. Only in-frame clones appear in the TCRdb table, and some are missing; sequencing was by immunoSEQ multiplex PCR. The table has hundreds of thousands of clones, roughly 71% seen once. The sample in question was PBMCs, obtained after 36 months of ibrutinib treatment. Receptors were obtained from a human donor with chronic lymphocytic leukemia.

The chain couples TRBV29-1 to TRBJ2-1; TRBD2 agrees at 10 bases. Germline CDR1 reads SQVTM; CDR2 reads ANQGSEA. V trimming: 7 bases; J trimming: 4 bases; junction bases outside the gene matches: 4. This CDR3 has 13 residues. This CDR3 reads CSASGRVYNEQFF. In DNA, the CDR3 is TGCAGCGCTAGCGGGAGAGTATACAATGAGCAGTTCTTC.

This chain links TRBV25-1 with TRBJ2-3, with 15 bases aligning to TRBD2. CDR1 is MGHDK and CDR2 is SYGVNS in the germline V gene. J lost 4 bases, V lost 5 bases, and 7 bases had no gene match. The CDR3 length is 17 residues. DNA of the CDR3: TGTGCCAGCAGTATCTCCGGGACTAGCGGGGGGCCAGATACGCAGTATTTT. Encoded protein: CASSISGTSGGPDTQYF.

The J gene is TRBJ2-1, the V gene TRBV20-1; D may be TRBD1 (5 bases). CDR3 length: 11 residues. V was clipped by 6 bases and J by 6 bases, with 9 bases between them. The germline gives CDR1 DFQATT, CDR2 SNEGSKA (reference sequence). The CDR3 nucleotides read TGCAGTGCCGACAGTAGCAATGAGCAGTTCTTC. This encodes CSADSSNEQFF.

This chain joins TRBV5-6 and TRBJ1-6; D ambiguous. V shed 5 bases and J shed 0 bases, with 3 bases lying between them. This CDR3 is built from 13 residues. Germline lookup yields CDR1 SGHDT and CDR2 YYEEEE. The CDR3 spells CASSDSYNSPLHF. In DNA, the CDR3 is TGTGCCAGCAGTGACTCCTATAATTCACCCCTCCACTTT.

The chain uses TRBV7-2 and TRBJ2-7; D is perhaps TRBD2 (6 bases). V lost 5 bases and J 6 bases, leaving 11 bases between the germline ends. Germline CDR1 SGHTA, CDR2 FQGNSA. The CDR3 has 12 amino acids. The CDR3 reads CASSPQGGEQYF. In nucleotides, the CDR3 is TGTGCCAGCAGCCCTCAGGGAGGCGAGCAGTACTTC.

The chain joins TRBV18 to TRBJ2-7, with D perhaps matching TRBD1 or TRBD2 (5 bases each). This CDR3 contains 14 residues. Germline CDR1 is KGHSH and CDR2 is LQKENI. V was shortened by 1 base and J by 5 bases, with 12 bases between the two germline ends. The DNA of the CDR3 is TGTGCCAGCTCACCACGGTCAGGGACGGACGAGCAGTACTTC. Translating gives CASSPRSGTDEQYF.

The chain has TRBV28 and TRBJ2-5; 12 nucleotides agree with TRBD2. The CDR3 has 16 amino acids. The V gene end was trimmed by 4 bases and the J gene end by 5 bases; junction bases not matched to a gene: 8. CDR1 is MDHEN and CDR2 is SYDVKM in the germline V gene. CDR3 amino acids: CASSSPSGRAEETQYF. The CDR3 DNA follows: TGTGCCAGCAGTTCGCCTAGCGGGAGGGCCGAGGAGACCCAGTACTTC.

The CDR3 spells CASTTGVYEQYF. CDR3 coding DNA: TGTGCCAGCACGACAGGGGTATACGAGCAGTACTTC. This sequence joins TRBV28 and TRBJ2-7, with 8 bases identical to TRBD1. V shed 7 bases and J 4 bases; nucleotides not matched to a gene: 3. Per the germline V gene, CDR1 is MDHEN and CDR2 is SYDVKM. The CDR3 is 12 residues long.

This clone appeared a few times. This chain links TRBV11-2 with TRBJ2-7, with 8 bases aligning to TRBD2. Germline V CDR1 and CDR2: SGHAT, FQNNGV. The CDR3 runs to 12 residues. The V and J ends lost 0 bases and 13 bases, in that order; junction bases with no gene match: 5. CDR3 residues: CASSLDGTRNYF. CDR3 DNA sequence: TGTGCCAGCAGCTTAGATGGGACTAGGAACTACTTC.

The chain is built from TRBV7-2 and TRBJ1-1; D remains ambiguous. V was pared by 3 bases and J by 7 bases, with 3 bases between. This CDR3 spans 10 amino acids. CDR1 SGHTA and CDR2 FQGNSA come from the germline V gene. The CDR3 loop is CASSFIEAFF. In DNA, the CDR3 is TGTGCCAGCAGCTTTATTGAAGCTTTCTTT.

This clone was found once. Compared with germline, one end of the junction differs, possibly owing to a read error. This chain uses TRBV29-1 with TRBJ2-7, with D unclear. The germline CDR1 and CDR2 sequences are SQVTM and ANQGSEA. This CDR3 spans 14 amino acids. CDR3 in amino acids: CSVEATYSPYEQYF. The CDR3 DNA follows: TGCAGCGTCGAAGCAACTTATTCGCCCTACGAGCAGTACTTC.

V usage is TRBV9 and J usage is TRBJ2-3, with D maybe TRBD2 (5 bases). The V and J ends lost 0 bases and 5 bases respectively, with 13 bases between them. This CDR3 is built from 15 residues. Germline V gene sequence: CDR1 SGDLS, CDR2 YYNGEE. The chain's CDR3 is CASSVDGSGLDTQYF. In nucleotides, the CDR3 is TGTGCCAGCAGCGTAGACGGAAGCGGCCTAGATACGCAGTATTTT.

This chain links TRBV4-2 with TRBJ1-2; 7 bases fit TRBD1. V dropped 1 base and J dropped 4; count of bases not matched to a gene: 18. Germline V lookup: CDR1 LGHNA, CDR2 YNFKEQ. CDR3 length equals 19 residues. For the CDR3, the DNA is TGTGCCAGCAGCCAAGGGCCGACCTCGGACAGGAGGGTCCGCTATGGCTACACCTTC. As protein: CASSQGPTSDRRVRYGYTF.

The sample holds one count of this clone. The chain combines TRBV5-1 with TRBJ1-1; D unresolved. Germline-derived CDR1 and CDR2 are SGHRS and YFSETQ. The CDR3 is 15 residues long. Trimming removed 4 bases from V and 4 bases from J, with 17 bases in between. CDR3 region: CASSPGWGISTEAFF. CDR3 bases: TGCGCCAGCAGCCCAGGATGGGGAATCAGCACTGAAGCTTTCTTT.

The genes are TRBV10-2 and TRBJ1-2; 9 nucleotides match TRBD1. V lost 7 bases, J lost 8 bases, and 5 bases stayed unmatched. Per the germline V gene, CDR1 is WSHSY and CDR2 is SAAADI. The CDR3 extends over 12 amino acids. Here the CDR3 DNA reads TGCGCCAGCACCGAGGGACAGGGAGGCTACACCTTC. Its translation is CASTEGQGGYTF.

The chain joins TRBV6-1 to TRBJ1-4, with D unresolved. Germline loops: CDR1 MNHNS, CDR2 SASEGT. Trimming took off 1 base at V and 3 bases at J, with 3 bases between the two ends. This CDR3 spans 13 amino acids. This CDR3 is CASSEVPNEKLFF. The DNA for the CDR3 is TGTGCCAGCAGTGAAGTGCCTAATGAAAAACTGTTTTTT.

The J gene is TRBJ2-7, the V gene TRBV6-5, with a tentative D call TRBD2 (6 bases). Trimming removed 6 bases at V and 3 bases at J, with 12 bases between. Germline values: CDR1 MNHEY, CDR2 SVGAGI. The CDR3 length is 13 residues. CDR3 loop: CASSPRGDYEQYF. CDR3 DNA: TGTGCCAGCAGCCCGCGGGGTGACTACGAGCAGTACTTC.

V is TRBV5-1 and J is TRBJ1-1, with D perhaps matching TRBD1 (5 bases). V was clipped by 1 base and J by 3 bases, with 7 bases between them. This CDR3 spans 13 amino acids. CDR1 and CDR2 (germline): SGHRS, YFSETQ. The CDR3 sequence is CASSLRGYTEAFF. For the CDR3, the DNA is TGCGCCAGCAGCTTGCGGGGGTACACTGAAGCTTTCTTT.

The chain recombines TRBV27 with TRBJ2-5; 8 nucleotides agree with TRBD2. This CDR3 comprises 15 residues. Germline V lookup: CDR1 MNHEY, CDR2 SMNVEV (reference sequence). V was clipped by 2 bases and J by 4 bases; unmatched bases: 6. The CDR3 DNA is TGTGCCAGCAGTTTACGGGAGGGCCGAGGAGAGACCCAGTACTTC. Translating it yields CASSLREGRGETQYF.

This clone has more than one count but fewer than ten. The chain employs TRBV9 and TRBJ1-2, with D hard to call. The V end lost 0 bases, the J end lost 3 bases, and 9 bases lay between the germline ends. The CDR3 has 14 amino acids. Germline V CDR1 and CDR2: SGDLS, YYNGEE. CDR3 sequence (DNA): TGTGCCAGCAGCGTAGACGAGGGTTACTATGGCTACACCTTC. Its protein product is CASSVDEGYYGYTF.

The chain uses TRBV7-2 and TRBJ1-1; unclear D gene. CDR1 and CDR2 from the germline V gene are SGHTA and FQGNSA. The germline V and J ends were trimmed by 7 bases and 6 bases, with 12 bases remaining between them. The CDR3 totals 12 residues. CDR3 amino acids: CASNFPGAEAFF. The CDR3 region has the DNA TGTGCCAGCAATTTCCCTGGGGCTGAAGCTTTCTTT.

The chain has TRBV4-1 and TRBJ1-2, with a possible D match to TRBD1 (6 bases). This CDR3 has 16 amino acids. CDR1 is MGHRA and CDR2 is YSYEKL in the germline V gene. The V gene lost 0 bases and the J gene lost 4 bases, with 15 bases spanning the gap. The CDR3: CASSQDLGGPAYGYTF. CDR3 sequence (DNA): TGCGCCAGCAGCCAAGATTTGGGGGGGCCCGCCTATGGCTACACCTTC.

The CDR3, as DNA: TGTGCCACCAGCAGAGATCTGCGGCGGGGGCCCTTAGGAGATACGCAGTATTTT. Translation gives CATSRDLRRGPLGDTQYF. V is TRBV15 and J is TRBJ2-3, with D possibly matching TRBD2 (7 bases). The length of the CDR3 is 18 residues. Germline CDR1 is LNHNV and CDR2 is YYDKDF (reference sequence). V was shortened by 0 bases and J by 5 bases, with 21 bases between the two germline ends.

This clone appeared a single time. An end of the junction differs from the germline gene, which may be a read error. This rearrangement joins TRBV5-4 to TRBJ2-7; 12 bases match TRBD2. The germline V gene has CDR1 SGHNT and CDR2 YYREEE (reference sequence). CDR3 length: 12 amino acids. CDR3 in DNA: TGTGCCAGCAGCTTTGGACTAGCGGGGAGCGACTTC. Translating it yields CASSFGLAGSDF. Together with reference TRBV5-4 and TRBJ2-7, the CDR3 gives the full variable domain: ETGVTQSPTHLIKTRGQQVTLRCSSQSGHNTVSWYQQALGQGPQFIFQYYREEENGRGNFPPRFSGLQFPNYSSELNVNALELDDSALYLCASSFGLAGSDFGPGTRLTVT.

The J gene is TRBJ2-7, the V gene TRBV4-1; no reliable D call. Germline loops: CDR1 MGHRA, CDR2 YSYEKL. V lost 0 bases to trimming and J lost 2 bases, with 8 bases between them. CDR3 length equals 14 residues. The CDR3 DNA is TGCGCCAGCAGCCAAGATGTAACAACCTACGAGCAGTACTTC. Translated, it gives CASSQDVTTYEQYF.

The J gene is TRBJ2-7, the V gene TRBV12-5, with TRBD1 matching 8 bases. The CDR3 runs to 17 residues. Trimming took 7 bases from V and 0 from J; bases not matched to a gene: 14. The germline gives CDR1 LGHNT, CDR2 FRNRAP. The CDR3 DNA follows: TGTGCTAGTGTCACTGCAGGGGGCGGATTGAGCTCCTACGAGCAGTACTTC. This codes for CASVTAGGGLSSYEQYF. The variable domain in full, completed from reference TRBV12-5 and TRBJ2-7, reads DARVTQTPRHKVTEMGQEVTMRCQPILGHNTVFWYRQTMMQGLELLAYFRNRAPLDDSGMPKDRFSAEMPDATLATLKIQPSEPRDSAVYFCASVTAGGGLSSYEQYFGPGTRLTVT.

This chain links TRBV27 with TRBJ2-6; D uncertain. The ends were cut back, 5 bases at V and 0 bases at J, with 11 bases in the middle. The CDR3 sequence is 16 residues long. The germline gives CDR1 MNHEY, CDR2 SMNVEV (reference sequence). Here the CDR3 reads CASSPLTPSGANVLTF. In DNA, the CDR3 is TGTGCCAGCAGTCCTCTCACGCCCTCTGGGGCCAACGTCCTGACTTTC.